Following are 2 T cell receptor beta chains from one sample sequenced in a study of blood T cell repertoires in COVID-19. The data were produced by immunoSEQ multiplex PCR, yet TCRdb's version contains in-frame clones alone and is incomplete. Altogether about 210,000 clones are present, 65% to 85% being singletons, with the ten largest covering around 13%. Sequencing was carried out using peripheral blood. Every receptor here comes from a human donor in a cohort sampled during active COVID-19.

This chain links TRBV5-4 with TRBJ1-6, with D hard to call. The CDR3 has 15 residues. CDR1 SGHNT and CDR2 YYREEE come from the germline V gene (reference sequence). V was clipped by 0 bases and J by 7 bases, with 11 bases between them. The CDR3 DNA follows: TGTGCCAGCAGCTTGGGTGGAGGCTACAATTCACCCCTCCACTTT. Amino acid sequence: CASSLGGGYNSPLHF.

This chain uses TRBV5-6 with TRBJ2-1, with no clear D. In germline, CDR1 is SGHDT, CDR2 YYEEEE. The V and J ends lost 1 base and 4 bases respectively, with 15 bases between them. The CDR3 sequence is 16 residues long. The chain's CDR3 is CASSLSFQVRYNEQFF. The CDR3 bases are TGTGCCAGCAGCTTGTCGTTCCAGGTCAGGTACAATGAGCAGTTCTTC.